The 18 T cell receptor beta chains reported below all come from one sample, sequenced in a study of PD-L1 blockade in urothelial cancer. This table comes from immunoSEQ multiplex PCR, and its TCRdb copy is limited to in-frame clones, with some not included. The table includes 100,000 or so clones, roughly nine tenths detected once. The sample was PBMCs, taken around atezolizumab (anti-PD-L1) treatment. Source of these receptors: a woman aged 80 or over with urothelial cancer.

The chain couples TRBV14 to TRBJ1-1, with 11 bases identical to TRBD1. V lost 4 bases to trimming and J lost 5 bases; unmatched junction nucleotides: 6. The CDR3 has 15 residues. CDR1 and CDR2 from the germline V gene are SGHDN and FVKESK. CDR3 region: CASSRRTGGWTEAFF. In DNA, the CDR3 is TGTGCCAGCAGCCGAAGGACAGGGGGCTGGACTGAAGCTTTCTTT.

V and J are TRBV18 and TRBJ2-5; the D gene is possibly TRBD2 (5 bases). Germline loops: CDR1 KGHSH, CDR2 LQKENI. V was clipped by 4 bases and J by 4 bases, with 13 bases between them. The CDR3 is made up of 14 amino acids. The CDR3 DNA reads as TGTGCCAGCTCACAAACGACTAAGGGAGAGACCCAGTACTTC. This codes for CASSQTTKGETQYF.

This chain's CDR3 is CASSANYQIDEQFF. DNA for the CDR3: TGCGCCAGCAGTGCGAACTATCAAATTGATGAGCAGTTCTTC. The V gene is TRBV10-1, the J gene TRBJ2-1; D gene uncertain. The germline V gene encodes CDR1 WNHNN and CDR2 SYGVQD (reference sequence). The length of the CDR3 is 14 residues. V was clipped by 4 bases and J by 8 bases, with 15 bases between them.

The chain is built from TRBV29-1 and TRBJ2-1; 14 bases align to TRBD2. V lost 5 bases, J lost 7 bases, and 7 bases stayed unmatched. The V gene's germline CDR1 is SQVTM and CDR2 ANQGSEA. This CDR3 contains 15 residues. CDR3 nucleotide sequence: TGCAGCGTTACTGGACTAGCGGGAGGAGGGAATGAGCAGTTCTTC. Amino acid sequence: CSVTGLAGGGNEQFF.

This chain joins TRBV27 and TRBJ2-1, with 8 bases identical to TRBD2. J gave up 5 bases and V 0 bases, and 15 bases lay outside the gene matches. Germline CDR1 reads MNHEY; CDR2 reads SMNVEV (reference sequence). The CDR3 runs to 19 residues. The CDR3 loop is CASSLSVTSGKGTNNEQFF. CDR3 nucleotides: TGTGCCAGCAGTTTATCCGTAACTAGCGGAAAGGGTACTAACAATGAGCAGTTCTTC.

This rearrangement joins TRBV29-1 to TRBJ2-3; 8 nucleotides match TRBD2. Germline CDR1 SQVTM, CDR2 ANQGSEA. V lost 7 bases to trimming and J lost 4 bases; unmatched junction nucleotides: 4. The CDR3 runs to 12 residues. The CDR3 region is CSGKLAADTQYF. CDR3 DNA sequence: TGCAGCGGGAAACTAGCGGCAGATACGCAGTATTTT.

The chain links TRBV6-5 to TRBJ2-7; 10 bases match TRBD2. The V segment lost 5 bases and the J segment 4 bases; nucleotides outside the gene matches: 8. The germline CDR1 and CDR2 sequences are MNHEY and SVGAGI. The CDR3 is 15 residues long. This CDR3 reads CASSPTAGGDYEQYF. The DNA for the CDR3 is TGTGCCAGCAGTCCCACAGCGGGAGGGGATTACGAGCAGTACTTC.

In DNA, the CDR3 is TGCGCCAGCAGCTCCGGCGGGACTAGCGTGTCCTACAATGAGCAGTTCTTC. It encodes CASSSGGTSVSYNEQFF. The chain carries TRBV5-1 and TRBJ2-1; TRBD2 aligns across 10 bases. Trimming took 3 bases from V and 1 from J; bases not matched to a gene: 7. The CDR3 covers 17 residues. Per the germline V gene, CDR1 is SGHRS and CDR2 is YFSETQ.

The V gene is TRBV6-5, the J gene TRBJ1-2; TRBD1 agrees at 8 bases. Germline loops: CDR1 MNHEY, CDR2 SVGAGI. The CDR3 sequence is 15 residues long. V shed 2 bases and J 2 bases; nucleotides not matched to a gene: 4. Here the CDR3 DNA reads TGTGCCAGCAGTTACACTCGGGACAGGAACTATGGCTACACCTTC. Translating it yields CASSYTRDRNYGYTF.

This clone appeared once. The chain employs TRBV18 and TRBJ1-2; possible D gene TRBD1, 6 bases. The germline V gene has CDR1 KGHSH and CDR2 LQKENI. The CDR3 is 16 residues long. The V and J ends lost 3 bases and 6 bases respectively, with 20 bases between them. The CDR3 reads CASSPSFQQGSDGYTF. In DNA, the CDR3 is TGTGCCAGCTCACCTTCGTTCCAACAGGGTTCGGATGGCTACACCTTC.

The CDR3 region has the DNA TGTGCCAGCAGCCGTTCGGGACAGGGTTCCCACGAGCAGTACTTC. Its protein product is CASSRSGQGSHEQYF. This sequence joins TRBV11-2 and TRBJ2-7, with 9 bases lining up with TRBD1. The CDR3 length is 15 residues. V was clipped by 5 bases and J by 5 bases; unmatched bases: 10. Germline assignment: CDR1 SGHAT and CDR2 FQNNGV.

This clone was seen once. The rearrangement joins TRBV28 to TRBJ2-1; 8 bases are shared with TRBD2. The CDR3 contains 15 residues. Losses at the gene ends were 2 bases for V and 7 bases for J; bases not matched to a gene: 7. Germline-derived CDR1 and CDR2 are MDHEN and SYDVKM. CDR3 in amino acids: CASSLGAGVVNEQFF. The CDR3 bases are TGTGCCAGCAGTTTAGGAGCGGGAGTAGTTAATGAGCAGTTCTTC.

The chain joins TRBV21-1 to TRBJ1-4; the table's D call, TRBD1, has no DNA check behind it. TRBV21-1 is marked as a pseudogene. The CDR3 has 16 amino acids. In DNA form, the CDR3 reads TGTGCCAGCAGCATACGTCGGACAGGGCTTGGGGAAAAACTGTTTTTT. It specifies CASSIRRTGLGEKLFF.

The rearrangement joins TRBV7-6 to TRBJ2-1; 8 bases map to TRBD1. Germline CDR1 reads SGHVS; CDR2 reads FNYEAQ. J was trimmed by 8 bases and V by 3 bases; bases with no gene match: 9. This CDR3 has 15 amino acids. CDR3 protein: CASSFMVVRGHEQFF. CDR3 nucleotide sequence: TGTGCCAGCAGCTTTATGGTAGTCAGGGGGCATGAGCAGTTCTTC.

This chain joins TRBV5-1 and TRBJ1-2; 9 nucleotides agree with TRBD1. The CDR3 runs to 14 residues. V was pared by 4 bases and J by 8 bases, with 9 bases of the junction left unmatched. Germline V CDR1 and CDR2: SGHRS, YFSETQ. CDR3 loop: CASSISGTGKGYTF. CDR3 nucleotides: TGCGCCAGCAGCATCTCCGGGACAGGGAAAGGCTACACCTTC. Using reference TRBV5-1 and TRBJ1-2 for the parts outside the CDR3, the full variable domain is KAGVTQTPRYLIKTRGQQVTLSCSPISGHRSVSWYQQTPGQGLQFLFEYFSETQRNKGNFPGRFSGRQFSNSRSEMNVSTLELGDSALYLCASSISGTGKGYTFGSGTRLTVV.

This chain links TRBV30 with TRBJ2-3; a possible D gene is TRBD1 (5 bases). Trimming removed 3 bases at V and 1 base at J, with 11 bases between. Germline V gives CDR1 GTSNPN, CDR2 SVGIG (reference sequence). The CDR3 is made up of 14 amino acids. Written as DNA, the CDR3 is TGTGCCTGGAGCGTAGGGGTCCGCACAGATACGCAGTATTTT. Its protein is CAWSVGVRTDTQYF.

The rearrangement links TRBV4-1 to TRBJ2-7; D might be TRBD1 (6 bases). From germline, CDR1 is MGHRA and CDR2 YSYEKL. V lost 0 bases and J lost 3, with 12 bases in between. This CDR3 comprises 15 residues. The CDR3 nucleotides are TGCGCCAGCAGCCAAGAAGGACAGCGAAACTACGAGCAGTACTTC. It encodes CASSQEGQRNYEQYF.

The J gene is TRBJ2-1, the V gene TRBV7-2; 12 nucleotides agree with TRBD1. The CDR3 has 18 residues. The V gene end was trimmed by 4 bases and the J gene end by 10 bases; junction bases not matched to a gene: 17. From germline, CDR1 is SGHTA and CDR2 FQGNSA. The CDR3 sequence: CASSSTQYRDRGLKEQFF. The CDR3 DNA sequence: TGTGCCAGCAGCTCGACCCAGTACCGGGACAGGGGGCTCAAGGAGCAGTTCTTC. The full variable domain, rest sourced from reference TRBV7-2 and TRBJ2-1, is GAGVSQSPSNKVTEKGKDVELRCDPISGHTALYWYRQSLGQGLEFLIYFQGNSAPDKSGLPSDRFSAERTGGSVSTLTIQRTQQEDSAVYLCASSSTQYRDRGLKEQFFGPGTRLTVL.